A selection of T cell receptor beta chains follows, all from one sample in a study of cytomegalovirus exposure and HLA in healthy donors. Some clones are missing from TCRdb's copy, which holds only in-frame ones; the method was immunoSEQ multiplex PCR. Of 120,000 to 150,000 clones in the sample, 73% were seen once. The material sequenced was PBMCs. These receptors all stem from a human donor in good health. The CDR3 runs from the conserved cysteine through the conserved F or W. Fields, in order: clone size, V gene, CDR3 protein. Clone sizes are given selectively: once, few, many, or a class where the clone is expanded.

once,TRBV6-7,CASSPDGDSYNEQFF
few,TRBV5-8,CASSFVTVYLAGEQFF
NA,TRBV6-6,CASSYRAGNQPQHF
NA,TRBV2,CASSEASFGYTF
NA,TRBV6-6,CASSYSAGGATGELFF
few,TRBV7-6,CASSRGPEQFF
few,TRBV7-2,CASSPLARSYNEQFF
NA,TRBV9,CASSVGDTQETQYF
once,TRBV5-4,CASSMGLAGEIDTQYF
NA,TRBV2,CASSETGTQHF
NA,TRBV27,CASSSGDLRAFF
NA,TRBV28,CASRTGGFDTGELFF
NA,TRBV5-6,CASSPSGYDFDEQYF
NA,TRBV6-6,CASSYEGGNQPQHF
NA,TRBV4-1,CASSQRTPLNTEAFF
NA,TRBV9,CASSVRVTGVADTQYF
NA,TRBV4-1,CASSQLTEETQYF
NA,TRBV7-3,CASSPTTGGADGYTF
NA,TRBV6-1,CASSGIETVNTGELFF
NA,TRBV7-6,CASSLGMGRGQPQHF
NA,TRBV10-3,CAISEPLSFAGQDMNTEAFF
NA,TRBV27,CASSFLAGGPWAETQYF
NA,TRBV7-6,CASSLRVLEAQYF
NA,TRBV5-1,CASSLGDRYGYTF
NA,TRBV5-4,CASSLDSLNTEAFF
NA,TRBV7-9,CASSLAQGATDTQYF
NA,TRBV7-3,CASKTGANTEAFF
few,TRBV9,CASSAGQATDTQYF
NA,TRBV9,CASSTRQEAGGAYEQYF
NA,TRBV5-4,CASSSGTDFSPLHF
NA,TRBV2,CASSVDRADGYTF
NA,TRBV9,CASSGKAATNEKLFF
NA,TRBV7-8,CASSLALYYEQYF
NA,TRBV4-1,CASSPPLAGGQREQFF
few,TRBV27,CASKEEVVSPLHF
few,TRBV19,CASRTGGLSSGNTIYF
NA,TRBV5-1,CASSLLKGAEEDGYTF
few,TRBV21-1,CASSKGGGRMNTEAFF
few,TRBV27,CASSYWGHRTGELFF
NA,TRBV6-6,CASSWNPSREQYF
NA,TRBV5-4,CASSLATASQETQYF
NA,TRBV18,CASSLGTGERAFF
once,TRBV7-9,CASSPPGSNYGYTF
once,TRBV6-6,CASSYSIGGEQFF
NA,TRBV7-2,CASSYGGGVQETQYF
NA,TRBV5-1,CASSIRDRRDGYTF
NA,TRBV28,CASRYSHLLNTIYF
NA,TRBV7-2,CASSPWWTGRTNTGELFF